The 31 T cell receptor beta chains listed next were all sequenced from one sample in a study of CD8 T cells in ankylosing spondylitis. General study points: Seemingly distinctive of ankylosing spondylitis blood was a TCR beta motif formed by eight highly homologous variants.

These TCRs are of unknown antigen specificity. Via MiXCR, TCRdb re-called the 5' RACE reads, giving one row per CDR3 protein. The sample has about 90,000 distinct CDR3 sequences; 9% are singletons. Sequenced: blood, either unsorted or a sorted T cell fraction (not recorded which). Every receptor here comes from a male donor with ankylosing spondylitis.

This clonotype showed up many times. This sequence joins TRBV27 and TRBJ2-1; tentatively, D is TRBD1 (6 bases). Trimming took off 5 bases at V and 6 bases at J, with 8 bases between the two ends. Germline CDR1 MNHEY, CDR2 SMNVEV (reference sequence). The CDR3 covers 12 residues. CDR3 in amino acids: CASSTTGNEQFF. CDR3 sequence (DNA): TGTGCCAGCAGTACGACAGGCAATGAGCAGTTCTTC.

This clonotype was seen repeatedly, ten times or more. The chain's CDR3 is CASSEGFSYNEQFF. Written as DNA, the CDR3 is TGCGCCAGCAGTGAGGGTTTTTCCTACAATGAGCAGTTCTTC. This chain links TRBV10-2 with TRBJ2-1; D unclear. The germline V gene encodes CDR1 WSHSY and CDR2 SAAADI. V was shortened by 2 bases and J by 1 base, with 6 bases between the two germline ends. The CDR3 covers 14 residues.

A note on this clonotype: A much more abundant neighbour one base away suggests this may be a read error. The V call is TRBV19, the J call TRBJ1-1; D not certain. The CDR3 has 16 amino acids. V was cut by 0 bases and J by 4 bases, with 15 bases left in between. From germline, CDR1 is LNHDA and CDR2 SQIVND (reference sequence). CDR3 amino acids: CASSIDLETPGTEAFF. The DNA of the CDR3 is TGTGCCAGTAGTATAGATCTTGAGACACCGGGCACTGAAGCTTTCTTT.

This clonotype was picked up many times. The chain combines TRBV27 with TRBJ2-1, with TRBD2 matching over 8 bases. CDR3 length equals 17 residues. Germline V gene sequence: CDR1 MNHEY, CDR2 SMNVEV (reference sequence). Trimming at V came to 2 bases and at J to 5 bases, leaving 11 bases not matched to a gene. CDR3 protein: CASSLGGQRESDNEQFF. DNA of the CDR3: TGTGCCAGCAGTTTAGGGGGCCAGCGGGAGTCGGACAATGAGCAGTTCTTC.

This clonotype has at least ten counts. The chain employs TRBV4-1 and TRBJ2-7; 7 bases agree with TRBD1. This CDR3 contains 15 residues. Germline V gene sequence: CDR1 MGHRA, CDR2 YSYEKL. Trimming cost V 4 bases and J 0 bases; bases outside gene matches: 6. CDR3 region: CASSPDRDPSYEQYV. CDR3 sequence (DNA): TGCGCCAGCAGCCCCGACAGGGACCCCTCCTACGAGCAGTACGTC.

V usage is TRBV15 and J usage is TRBJ2-7; the match to TRBD1 covers 9 bases. V lost 0 bases to trimming and J lost 2 bases; unmatched junction nucleotides: 8. CDR3 length equals 17 residues. CDR1 and CDR2 (germline): LNHNV, YYDKDF (reference sequence). The CDR3 coding sequence is TGTGCCACCAGCAGAGATTTTTTGGGGACAGGGACCTACGAGCAGTACTTC. Its protein is CATSRDFLGTGTYEQYF.

This clonotype was counted a few times. The CDR3, as DNA: TGCAGTGCTAGGGAGCCCTATGGCTACACCTTC. This encodes CSAREPYGYTF. This rearrangement joins TRBV20-1 to TRBJ1-2, with D unresolved. CDR3 size: 11 residues. Per the germline V gene, CDR1 is DFQATT and CDR2 is SNEGSKA (reference sequence). V was pared by 3 bases and J by 4 bases, with 6 bases between.

The rearrangement joins TRBV21-1 to TRBJ2-1; the table's TRBD1 call for D was not verified on the DNA. TRBV21-1 is tagged as a pseudogene. The CDR3 has 15 residues. The CDR3 nucleotides are TGTGCCAGCAGACGACCGGGACAGGTCTACAATGAGCAGTTCTTC. Its protein is CASRRPGQVYNEQFF.

This clonotype was detected many times. The genes are TRBV7-6 and TRBJ2-1; a weak D match, TRBD1 (5 bases). Trimming stripped 3 bases from V and 10 bases from J, with 7 bases between. CDR1 and CDR2 from the germline V gene are SGHVS and FNYEAQ. This CDR3 comprises 11 residues. The CDR3 coding sequence is TGTGCCAGCAGCTTGAAGGGGGAGCAGTTCTTC. It specifies CASSLKGEQFF.

This clonotype has more than one count but fewer than ten. J is TRBJ1-1 and V is TRBV19; D unresolved. This CDR3 has 14 amino acids. Germline V gene lookup returns CDR1 LNHDA and CDR2 SQIVND (reference sequence). Trimming took off 3 bases at V and 3 bases at J, with 11 bases between the two ends. The CDR3 bases are TGTGCCAGTAGTATGACCCCTCGAGACACTGAAGCTTTCTTT. Translation gives CASSMTPRDTEAFF.

The chain uses TRBV13 and TRBJ1-1, with unresolved D. CDR3 length: 12 amino acids. The V gene's germline CDR1 is PRHDT and CDR2 FYEKMQ (reference sequence). Trimming cost V 6 bases and J 5 bases, with 10 bases left between them. CDR3 loop: CASSFGRTEAFF. The CDR3 DNA is TGTGCCAGCAGTTTCGGGAGGACTGAAGCTTTCTTT. The full variable domain, with the rest looked up from reference TRBV13 and TRBJ1-1, is AAGVIQSPRHLIKEKRETATLKCYPIPRHDTVYWYQQGPGQDPQFLISFYEKMQSDKGSIPDRFSAQQFSDYHSELNMSSLELGDSALYFCASSFGRTEAFFGQGTRLTVV.

This clonotype was observed many times. The chain combines TRBV7-9 with TRBJ2-2; no clear D. Germline V CDR1 and CDR2: SEHNR, FQNEAQ (reference sequence). Trimming cost V 4 bases and J 8 bases, with 11 bases left between them. The length of the CDR3 is 13 residues. The CDR3 DNA sequence: TGTGCCAGCAGCTACAGAACAACAGGGGAGCTGTTTTTT. Protein: CASSYRTTGELFF.

The genes are TRBV12-3 or TRBV12-4 and TRBJ2-1, with TRBD2 matching over 11 bases. This CDR3 has 14 amino acids. V gave up 7 bases and J gave up 9 bases; unmatched junction bases: 8. CDR3 DNA sequence: TGTGCCAGCACCTTTGGGACTAGCGGATTTGAGCAGTTCTTC. Its translation: CASTFGTSGFEQFF.

This clonotype was observed at least ten times. V is TRBV24-1 and J is TRBJ2-2; TRBD1 might be the D (5 bases). Germline lookup yields CDR1 KGHDR and CDR2 SFDVKD. With 4 bases removed from V and 5 bases from J, the gap between germline ends came to 13 bases. The CDR3 loop spans 15 amino acids. Here the CDR3 reads CATSDVQGLTGELFF. The CDR3 DNA sequence: TGTGCCACCAGTGACGTTCAGGGTTTAACCGGGGAGCTGTTTTTT.

This clonotype was recorded many times. The CDR3 is CSAREPLAVFYNEQFF. CDR3 coding DNA: TGCAGTGCTAGAGAACCACTAGCGGTATTCTACAATGAGCAGTTCTTC. V gene TRBV20-1 combines with J gene TRBJ2-1; the match to TRBD2 covers 8 bases. Per the germline V gene, CDR1 is DFQATT and CDR2 is SNEGSKA (reference sequence). The CDR3 extends over 16 amino acids. Germline trimming cut 0 bases from V and 3 bases from J; bases unmatched to any gene: 7.

This clonotype was counted only a few times. The rearrangement links TRBV12-3 or TRBV12-4 to TRBJ2-7; D uncertain. V dropped 3 bases and J dropped 2 bases, with 11 bases sitting between them. This CDR3 is built from 14 residues. CDR3 amino acids: CASSFSGKAYEQYF. CDR3 in DNA: TGTGCCAGCAGTTTTTCTGGCAAAGCCTACGAGCAGTACTTC.

This clonotype occurred many times. The V call is TRBV20-1, the J call TRBJ1-4; 9 bases agree with TRBD1. The germline CDR1 and CDR2 sequences are DFQATT and SNEGSKA (reference sequence). The V segment lost 6 bases and the J segment 0 bases; nucleotides outside the gene matches: 8. The CDR3 sequence is 16 residues long. DNA of the CDR3: TGCAGTGCCGGGGACAGGGAATCTCCAACTAATGAAAAACTGTTTTTT. Its protein product is CSAGDRESPTNEKLFF.

This clonotype was detected many times. The rearrangement uses TRBV5-1 and TRBJ2-5; 8 nucleotides agree with TRBD2. The length of the CDR3 is 15 residues. Germline lookup yields CDR1 SGHRS and CDR2 YFSETQ. V was pared by 2 bases and J by 4 bases, with 7 bases of the junction left unmatched. The CDR3 loop reads CASSLSGGPGETQYF. The CDR3 DNA reads as TGCGCCAGCAGCTTATCGGGAGGGCCCGGAGAGACCCAGTACTTC.

This clonotype was seen at least ten times. The genes are TRBV5-5 and TRBJ2-2; the D gene is possibly TRBD1 (5 bases). Germline V CDR1 and CDR2: SGHKS, YYEKEE (reference sequence). V was cut by 6 bases and J by 9 bases, with 15 bases left in between. The CDR3 totals 13 residues. CDR3 loop: CASNFPGIRELFF. The CDR3 DNA reads as TGTGCCAGCAACTTCCCAGGGATCCGGGAGCTGTTTTTT.

This clonotype was picked up many times. The genes are TRBV15 and TRBJ2-3, with TRBD2 as a possible D gene (5 bases). The germline gives CDR1 LNHNV, CDR2 YYDKDF (reference sequence). The CDR3 runs to 15 residues. Trimming pared 3 bases from V and 2 bases from J, leaving 12 bases between. The CDR3 DNA follows: TGTGCCACCAGCAGTCCCAGGACTGCCACAGATACGCAGTATTTT. Translation gives CATSSPRTATDTQYF.

This clonotype has just a few counts. The chain couples TRBV10-3 to TRBJ2-1, with 8 positions matching TRBD1. This CDR3 spans 20 amino acids. Germline V gives CDR1 ENHRY, CDR2 SYGVKD. Trimming at V came to 2 bases and at J to 0 bases, leaving 15 bases not matched to a gene. The CDR3 coding sequence is TGTGCCATCAGTGAGCCACTACAGGGGGAGAGCGAGAGCTCCTACAATGAGCAGTTCTTC. Its protein is CAISEPLQGESESSYNEQFF.

About this clonotype: This may come from a read error, since a much larger clone is one base off. The chain has TRBV27 and TRBJ2-2, with unresolved D. The germline V gene has CDR1 MNHEY and CDR2 SMNVEV (reference sequence). CDR3 length: 14 residues. V lost 4 bases, J lost 3 bases, and 9 bases lay in between. CDR3 sequence (DNA): TGTGCCAGCAGTTCCACTTTGGACACCGGGGAGCTGTTTTTT. Its translation is CASSSTLDTGELFF.

The rearrangement joins TRBV2 to TRBJ2-2, with 11 bases lining up with TRBD2. Germline V gene data show CDR1 as SNHLY and CDR2 as FYNNEI. The CDR3 totals 15 residues. Trimming at V came to 3 bases and at J to 5 bases, leaving 2 bases not matched to a gene. For the CDR3, the DNA is TGTGCCAGCAGTGACACTAGCGGGAGAACCGGGGAGCTGTTTTTT. Translating gives CASSDTSGRTGELFF.

Ten or more counts support this clonotype. The CDR3 DNA sequence: TGCAGCGTTGAGGCGGGAACTGGAAACACCATATATTTT. It is translated as CSVEAGTGNTIYF. V is TRBV29-1 and J is TRBJ1-3, with no clear D. This CDR3 comprises 13 residues. Germline lookup yields CDR1 SQVTM and CDR2 ANQGSEA. The germline V and J ends were trimmed by 3 bases and 2 bases, with 8 bases remaining between them.

V is TRBV5-5 and J is TRBJ2-3; TRBD1 matches at 7 bases. The germline V gene encodes CDR1 SGHKS and CDR2 YYEKEE (reference sequence). The CDR3 length is 15 residues. V was clipped by 0 bases and J by 4 bases; unmatched bases: 5. CDR3 loop: CASSLEGGRADTQYF. The DNA for the CDR3 is TGTGCCAGCAGCTTGGAAGGGGGCCGGGCAGATACGCAGTATTTT. The variable domain in full, completed from reference TRBV5-5 and TRBJ2-3, reads DAGVTQSPTHLIKTRGQQVTLRCSPISGHKSVSWYQQVLGQGPQFIFQYYEKEERGRGNFPDRFSARQFPNYSSELNVNALLLGDSALYLCASSLEGGRADTQYFGPGTRLTVL.

The V call is TRBV7-9, the J call TRBJ1-2; the D gene is possibly TRBD1 (5 bases). CDR1 is SEHNR, CDR2 FQNEAQ, per germline (reference sequence). The V end was cut by 5 bases, the J end by 2 bases, with 15 bases between. This CDR3 is 15 amino acids long. The CDR3, as DNA: TGTGCCAGCAGCCTCGCCGGGGCGCGGAACTATGGCTACACCTTC. Translation gives CASSLAGARNYGYTF.

This clonotype occurred many times. The genes are TRBV12-3 or TRBV12-4 and TRBJ1-1; 9 bases map to TRBD1. The CDR3 totals 13 residues. J lost 3 bases, V lost 6 bases, and 2 bases had no gene match. The CDR3 loop is CASSRDRDTEAFF. For the CDR3, the DNA is TGTGCCAGCAGCCGGGACAGGGACACTGAAGCTTTCTTT.

The chain is built from TRBV6-4 and TRBJ2-3, with D perhaps given as TRBD1 or TRBD2 (6 bases each). Germline CDR1 MRHNA, CDR2 SNTAGT. Trimming took off 4 bases at V and 2 bases at J, with 16 bases between the two ends. The CDR3 has 16 amino acids. CDR3 DNA: TGTGCCAGCAGTGTCTGGGGGGCTAGCGACACAGATACGCAGTATTTT. This codes for CASSVWGASDTDTQYF.

This clonotype was detected many times. At one boundary the junction diverges from the germline segment, which might be a read error. CDR3 loop: CASSLSAGAGTDTQYF. The DNA of the CDR3 is TGTGCCAGCAGTCTATCAGCGGGAGCTGGCACAGATACGCAGTATTTT. The V and J genes are TRBV27 and TRBJ2-3; 8 bases are a match to TRBD2. The length of the CDR3 is 16 residues. Germline V gives CDR1 MNHEY, CDR2 SMNVEV (reference sequence).

This clonotype turned up a few times. V usage is TRBV9 and J usage is TRBJ2-1; a weak D match, TRBD2 (6 bases). Trimming removed 4 bases at V and 10 bases at J, with 21 bases between. Germline V lookup: CDR1 SGDLS, CDR2 YYNGEE. The CDR3 extends over 15 amino acids. The CDR3 is CASSPRDFKTYEQFF. As DNA, the CDR3 is TGTGCCAGCAGCCCCCGGGACTTCAAGACCTACGAGCAGTTCTTC.

Many counts were recorded for this clonotype. CDR3 in DNA: TGTGCCAGCACAGACGCAGCTAATGAAAAACTGTTTTTT. The encoded protein is CASTDAANEKLFF. The rearrangement links TRBV9 to TRBJ1-4; D is undetermined. V was pared by 6 bases and J by 3 bases, with 9 bases between. This CDR3 region has 13 residues. Germline loops: CDR1 SGDLS, CDR2 YYNGEE.